The 29 T cell receptor beta chains presented below share a single source sample, sequenced in a study of cytomegalovirus exposure and HLA in healthy donors. The PCR employed 60 Vbeta primers together with 13 Jbeta primers. Assay: immunoSEQ multiplex PCR; the TCRdb copy retains only in-frame clones and omits some. The sample contains 150,000 or so clones, about 80% of which appear only once. Material: PBMCs. Source of these receptors: a woman aged 50 to 60 in good health and CMV-seropositive.

The rearrangement links TRBV2 to TRBJ1-5, with D possibly matching TRBD1 (6 bases). The CDR3 length is 14 residues. V dropped 8 bases and J dropped 4 bases, with 15 bases sitting between them. Germline V gene lookup returns CDR1 SNHLY and CDR2 FYNNEI. For the CDR3, the DNA is TGTGCCAGCCAGCTCCAGGGGTCGAATCAGCCCCAGCATTTT. This codes for CASQLQGSNQPQHF.

This chain's CDR3 is CASSLGPGTANEQFF. The CDR3 DNA follows: TGTGCCAGCAGCTTGGGCCCCGGGACAGCTAATGAGCAGTTCTTC. This sequence joins TRBV5-6 and TRBJ2-1; 7 bases line up with TRBD1. Germline CDR1 SGHDT, CDR2 YYEEEE. The CDR3 extends over 15 amino acids. V was pared by 0 bases and J by 7 bases, with 7 bases of the junction left unmatched. The full variable domain, in which reference TRBV5-6 and TRBJ2-1 provide the parts outside the CDR3, is DAGVTQSPTHLIKTRGQQVTLRCSPKSGHDTVSWYQQALGQGPQFIFQYYEEEERQRGNFPDRFSGHQFPNYSSELNVNALLLGDSALYLCASSLGPGTANEQFFGPGTRLTVL.

This clone was counted a single time. One end of the junction does not line up with germline, which may come from a read error. The genes are TRBV7-6 and TRBJ2-2, with 9 positions matching TRBD2. Germline CDR1 is SGHVS and CDR2 is FNYEAQ. The CDR3 is 16 residues long. The CDR3: CASSLASGANTGELFF. The CDR3, as DNA: TGTGCCAGCAGCCTAGCTAGCGGGGCGAACACCGGGGAGCTGTTTTTT.

V is TRBV11-2 and J is TRBJ2-2; tentative D call: TRBD2 (5 bases). The germline V and J ends were trimmed by 3 bases and 5 bases, with 13 bases remaining between them. This CDR3 has 15 residues. Germline-derived CDR1 and CDR2 are SGHAT and FQNNGV. The CDR3, as DNA: TGTGCCAGCAGCTTGATGCAGAGGGCAACCGGGGAGCTGTTTTTT. Translating it yields CASSLMQRATGELFF.

This clone was recorded a few times. The rearrangement links TRBV7-9 to TRBJ1-5; 8 bases agree with TRBD1. The CDR3 extends over 15 amino acids. Germline values: CDR1 SEHNR, CDR2 FQNEAQ (reference sequence). The V gene end was trimmed by 5 bases and the J gene end by 4 bases; junction bases not matched to a gene: 7. CDR3 protein: CASSPQGAPNQPQHF. CDR3 nucleotide sequence: TGTGCCAGCAGCCCTCAGGGGGCCCCAAATCAGCCCCAGCATTTT.

V usage is TRBV23-1 and J usage is TRBJ2-7, with 7 bases matching TRBD1. TRBV23-1 is reported as an ORF; its role is uncertain. The CDR3 has 18 amino acids. The J segment lost 2 bases and the V segment lost 0 bases, leaving 13 bases of the junction unmatched. CDR3 residues: CASSQSGCRDSTPYEQYF. The CDR3 coding sequence is TGCGCCAGCAGTCAATCCGGCTGTAGGGACAGTACTCCCTACGAGCAGTACTTC.

This chain uses TRBV4-3 with TRBJ2-1, with D tentatively TRBD2 (5 bases). CDR3 size: 15 residues. The germline gives CDR1 LGHNA, CDR2 YSLEER. Trimming took off 0 bases at V and 9 bases at J, with 15 bases between the two ends. The CDR3 nucleotides read TGCGCCAGCAGCCAAGAGCTAGCTCCGACGCGTGAGCAGTTCTTC. As protein: CASSQELAPTREQFF.

The chain is built from TRBV9 and TRBJ1-4; D possibly corresponds to TRBD1 (6 bases). The CDR3 is 13 residues long. The germline V gene has CDR1 SGDLS and CDR2 YYNGEE. V was clipped by 4 bases and J by 7 bases, with 11 bases between them. The CDR3 sequence is CASSPQGTEKLFF. In DNA, the CDR3 is TGTGCCAGCAGCCCACAGGGAACTGAAAAACTGTTTTTT.

The J gene is TRBJ2-7, the V gene TRBV27, with D perhaps matching TRBD1 (7 bases). There are 14 residues in the CDR3. The V gene lost 5 bases and the J gene lost 4 bases, with 15 bases spanning the gap. The germline CDR1 and CDR2 sequences are MNHEY and SMNVEV (reference sequence). This chain's CDR3 is CASSNAGQIYEQYF. Written as DNA, the CDR3 is TGTGCCAGCAGTAACGCGGGACAGATTTACGAGCAGTACTTC.

The sample holds a few counts of this clone. This rearrangement joins TRBV28 to TRBJ2-7, with D maybe TRBD1 (6 bases). The CDR3 runs to 13 residues. V shed 6 bases and J shed 3 bases, with 12 bases lying between them. CDR1 and CDR2 from the germline V gene are MDHEN and SYDVKM. CDR3 amino acids: CASRDSFLYEQYF. The CDR3, as DNA: TGTGCCAGCAGGGACAGTTTTCTCTACGAGCAGTACTTC.

J is TRBJ2-5 and V is TRBV4-1, with 10 bases identical to TRBD2. The DNA end favors TRBJ2-7, so the J call may be wrong. The CDR3 is 18 residues long. Germline V gene sequence: CDR1 MGHRA, CDR2 YSYEKL. The CDR3 coding sequence is TGCGCCAGCAGCCAAGTACCCCGGGCGAGCGGGGGGGACTACGAGCAGTACTTC. Amino acid sequence: CASSQVPRASGGDYEQYF.

A word on this clone: Relative to the germline gene, one junction end is altered; a read error may explain this. This chain uses TRBV7-9 with TRBJ1-2; 8 bases align to TRBD1. Germline CDR1 reads SEHNR; CDR2 reads FQNEAQ (reference sequence). This CDR3 has 17 amino acids. CDR3 residues: CSSSSLPGQGVNYGYTF. The CDR3, as DNA: TGTTCCAGCAGCTCCCTACCAGGACAGGGCGTTAACTATGGCTACACCTTC.

The chain recombines TRBV7-9 with TRBJ2-7; 13 nucleotides line up with TRBD2. Looked up from germline, CDR1 is SEHNR and CDR2 is FQNEAQ (reference sequence). V lost 3 bases and J lost 4; bases outside the gene matches: 9. This CDR3 has 17 amino acids. The CDR3 spells CASSLTSGGSSGYEQYF. The CDR3 DNA follows: TGTGCCAGCAGCTTGACTAGCGGGGGGTCCTCGGGGTACGAGCAGTACTTC.

V and J are TRBV2 and TRBJ2-4; TRBD1 might be the D (6 bases). Germline loops: CDR1 SNHLY, CDR2 FYNNEI. This CDR3 region has 14 residues. V lost 7 bases and J lost 1, with 11 bases in between. The CDR3 DNA sequence: TGTGCCAGCAACAGGGAAAAGGCCAAAAACATTCAGTACTTC. It is translated as CASNREKAKNIQYF.

The genes are TRBV7-9 and TRBJ2-2, with TRBD2 matching 9 bases. Losses at the gene ends were 0 bases for V and 2 bases for J; bases not matched to a gene: 7. The CDR3 runs 18 residues. CDR1 is SEHNR and CDR2 is FQNEAQ in the germline V gene (reference sequence). CDR3 in amino acids: CASSLALLAGANTGELFF. Here the CDR3 DNA reads TGTGCCAGCAGCTTAGCGTTACTAGCGGGCGCAAACACCGGGGAGCTGTTTTTT.

The chain links TRBV2 to TRBJ1-2, with TRBD1 identical over 8 bases. J was trimmed by 3 bases and V by 7 bases; bases with no gene match: 4. The CDR3 is made up of 13 amino acids. Germline CDR1 reads SNHLY; CDR2 reads FYNNEI. The CDR3, as DNA: TGTGCCAGCACCCAGACAGGGGACTATGGCTACACCTTC. Protein: CASTQTGDYGYTF. The full variable domain, its missing parts supplied by reference TRBV2 and TRBJ1-2, is EPEVTQTPSHQVTQMGQEVILRCVPISNHLYFYWYRQILGQKVEFLVSFYNNEISEKSEIFDDQFSVERPDGSNFTLKIRSTKLEDSAMYFCASTQTGDYGYTFGSGTRLTVV.

The chain has TRBV5-1 and TRBJ2-3; 7 nucleotides match TRBD1. The CDR3 has 15 amino acids. Germline values: CDR1 SGHRS, CDR2 YFSETQ. Losses at the gene ends were 3 bases for V and 3 bases for J; bases not matched to a gene: 7. This CDR3 is CASSSEDRRTDTQYF. The CDR3 coding sequence is TGCGCCAGCAGCTCAGAGGACAGGAGGACAGATACGCAGTATTTT. The full variable domain, with the rest looked up from reference TRBV5-1 and TRBJ2-3, is KAGVTQTPRYLIKTRGQQVTLSCSPISGHRSVSWYQQTPGQGLQFLFEYFSETQRNKGNFPGRFSGRQFSNSRSEMNVSTLELGDSALYLCASSSEDRRTDTQYFGPGTRLTVL.

This clone has only one observation. The CDR3 bases are TGTGCCAGCAGCTCCACAGGGGGATCTGGAAACACCATATATTTT. This codes for CASSSTGGSGNTIYF. V is TRBV7-9 and J is TRBJ1-3, with 8 bases lining up with TRBD1. The CDR3 is 15 amino acids. Germline trimming cut 4 bases from V and 1 base from J; bases unmatched to any gene: 3. Germline V gene data show CDR1 as SEHNR and CDR2 as FQNEAQ (reference sequence).

This clone was recorded once. The chain recombines TRBV6-1 with TRBJ1-2; 7 bases are shared with TRBD1. This CDR3 region has 12 residues. CDR1 and CDR2 (germline): MNHNS, SASEGT. The junction had 3 bases not matched to a gene; V was cut back by 3 bases and J by 8 bases. DNA of the CDR3: TGTGCCAGCAGTGACAGGGGGGACGGCTACACCTTC. As protein: CASSDRGDGYTF.

CDR3 nucleotide sequence: TGTGCCAGCAGCCTCCGGGACTCTTCCTACGAGCAGTACTTC. Residues: CASSLRDSSYEQYF. The rearrangement uses TRBV13 and TRBJ2-7; a possible D gene is TRBD2 (6 bases). Trimming cost V 5 bases and J 1 base, with 12 bases left between them. This CDR3 contains 14 residues. Germline V gene data show CDR1 as PRHDT and CDR2 as FYEKMQ (reference sequence).

J is TRBJ2-7 and V is TRBV29-1; 11 bases fit TRBD1. Germline CDR1 SQVTM, CDR2 ANQGSEA. Trimming took 5 bases from V and 3 from J; bases not matched to a gene: 3. This CDR3 region has 13 residues. CDR3 in amino acids: CSVQGTGGYEQYF. Written as DNA, the CDR3 is TGCAGCGTTCAAGGGACAGGGGGCTACGAGCAGTACTTC.

The chain has TRBV30 and TRBJ2-1; perhaps TRBD2 as D (7 bases). The germline CDR1 and CDR2 sequences are GTSNPN and SVGIG (reference sequence). This CDR3 has 14 residues. Trimming cost V 3 bases and J 6 bases, with 15 bases left between them. The CDR3 nucleotides read TGTGCCTGGAGCGCTTTAAGGGGGGGCAATGAGCAGTTCTTC. Residues: CAWSALRGGNEQFF.

The chain joins TRBV5-4 to TRBJ2-7; 10 positions agree with TRBD2. The CDR3 has 19 amino acids. Trimming took 7 bases from V and 6 from J; bases not matched to a gene: 25. CDR1 is SGHNT, CDR2 YYREEE, per germline (reference sequence). CDR3 sequence (DNA): TGTGCCAGCGGGAAGGTTTGGGCTAGCGGGGGCTCGACGCCCCGCGAGCAGTACTTC. This translates into CASGKVWASGGSTPREQYF.

J is TRBJ2-4 and V is TRBV4-1; 7 nucleotides align to TRBD1. Germline lookup yields CDR1 MGHRA and CDR2 YSYEKL. The V and J ends lost 4 bases and 4 bases, in that order; junction bases with no gene match: 7. The CDR3 is made up of 15 amino acids. The CDR3 DNA reads TGCGCCAGCAGCCCGACTGGGGGACAGAAAAACATTCAGTACTTC. It yields the protein CASSPTGGQKNIQYF.

The chain combines TRBV10-1 with TRBJ2-2, with a weak D call TRBD1 (6 bases). The CDR3 is 17 residues long. Per the germline V gene, CDR1 is WNHNN and CDR2 is SYGVQD (reference sequence). V was trimmed by 4 bases and J by 1 base, leaving 16 bases between them. The CDR3 is CASSGGPPGQNTGELFF. CDR3 nucleotide sequence: TGCGCCAGCAGTGGGGGGCCACCGGGACAGAACACCGGGGAGCTGTTTTTT.

This clone was seen once. The chain recombines TRBV30 with TRBJ1-5, with D possibly being TRBD1 (5 bases). Looked up from germline, CDR1 is GTSNPN and CDR2 is SVGIG (reference sequence). The CDR3 consists of 13 residues. Trimming stripped 2 bases from V and 6 bases from J, with 11 bases between. The CDR3 sequence: CAWSRGSGQPQHF. The DNA for the CDR3 is TGTGCCTGGAGTAGGGGATCGGGTCAGCCCCAGCATTTT.

The chain recombines TRBV15 with TRBJ2-1; D is unclear. V was pared by 0 bases and J by 5 bases, with 8 bases between. The CDR3 spans 14 residues. From germline, CDR1 is LNHNV and CDR2 YYDKDF (reference sequence). The CDR3 region has the DNA TGTGCCACCAGCAGAGATGGCGGTAACAATGAGCAGTTCTTC. This codes for CATSRDGGNNEQFF.

There are a few counts of this clone. This sequence joins TRBV12-5 and TRBJ1-5, with 9 bases identical to TRBD1. The CDR3 loop spans 16 amino acids. Germline CDR1 and CDR2: LGHNT and FRNRAP. The V and J ends lost 5 bases and 9 bases, in that order; junction bases with no gene match: 14. CDR3 nucleotides: TGTGCTAGTGGTCGAACCGGGACAGGGTTCTTTCGGCCCCAGCATTTT. It yields the protein CASGRTGTGFFRPQHF.

The chain joins TRBV6-5 to TRBJ1-1; no clear D. V lost 2 bases to trimming and J lost 2 bases, with 15 bases between them. The CDR3 runs to 16 residues. Germline lookup yields CDR1 MNHEY and CDR2 SVGAGI. The CDR3 loop is CASSYGYGYSNTEAFF. In DNA form, the CDR3 reads TGTGCCAGCAGTTACGGGTACGGGTATTCCAACACTGAAGCTTTCTTT.